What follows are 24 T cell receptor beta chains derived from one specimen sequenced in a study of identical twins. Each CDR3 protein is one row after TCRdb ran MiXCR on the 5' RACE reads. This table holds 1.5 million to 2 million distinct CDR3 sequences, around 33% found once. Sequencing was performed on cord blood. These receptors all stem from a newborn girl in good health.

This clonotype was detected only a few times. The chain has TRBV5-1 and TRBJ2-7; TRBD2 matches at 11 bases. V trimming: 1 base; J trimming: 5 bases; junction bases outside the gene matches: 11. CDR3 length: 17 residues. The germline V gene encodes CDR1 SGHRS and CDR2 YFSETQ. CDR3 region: CASSLSSGGIPTHEQYF. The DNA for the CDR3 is TGCGCCAGCAGCTTGTCTAGCGGGGGGATCCCTACCCACGAGCAGTACTTC.

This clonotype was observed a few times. CDR3 sequence: CAISELRAWTSGGPGEQFF. CDR3 bases: TGTGCCATCAGTGAGTTACGAGCGTGGACTAGCGGGGGGCCCGGTGAGCAGTTCTTC. The V gene is TRBV10-3, the J gene TRBJ2-1; TRBD2 agrees at 14 bases. The J segment lost 9 bases and the V segment lost 1 base, leaving 14 bases of the junction unmatched. The CDR3 is 19 residues long. Germline CDR1 and CDR2: ENHRY and SYGVKD.

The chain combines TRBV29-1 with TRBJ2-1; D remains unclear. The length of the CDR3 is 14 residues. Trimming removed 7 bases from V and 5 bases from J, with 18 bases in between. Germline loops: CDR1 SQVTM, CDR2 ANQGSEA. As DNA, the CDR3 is TGCAGCGGCATCAACACGGGCGGCGACAATGAGCAGTTCTTC. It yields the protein CSGINTGGDNEQFF.

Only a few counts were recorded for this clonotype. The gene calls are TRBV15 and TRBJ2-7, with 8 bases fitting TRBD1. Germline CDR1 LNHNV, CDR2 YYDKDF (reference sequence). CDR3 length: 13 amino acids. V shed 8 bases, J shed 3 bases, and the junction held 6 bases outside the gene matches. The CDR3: CATGDRGIYEQYF. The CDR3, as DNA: TGTGCCACCGGAGACAGGGGAATCTACGAGCAGTACTTC.

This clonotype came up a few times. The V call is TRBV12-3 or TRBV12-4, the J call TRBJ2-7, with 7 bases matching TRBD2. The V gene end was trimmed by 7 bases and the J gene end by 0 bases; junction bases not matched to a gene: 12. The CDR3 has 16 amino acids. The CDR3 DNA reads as TGTGCCAGCACCCTGGGGGGGAGGGTAAGCTCCTACGAGCAGTACTTC. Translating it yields CASTLGGRVSSYEQYF.

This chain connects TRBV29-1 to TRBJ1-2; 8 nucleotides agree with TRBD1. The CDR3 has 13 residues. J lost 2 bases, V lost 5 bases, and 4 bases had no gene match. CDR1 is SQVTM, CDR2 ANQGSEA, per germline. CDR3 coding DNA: TGCAGCGTTCAGGGGGCCCTGAACTATGGCTACACCTTC. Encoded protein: CSVQGALNYGYTF.

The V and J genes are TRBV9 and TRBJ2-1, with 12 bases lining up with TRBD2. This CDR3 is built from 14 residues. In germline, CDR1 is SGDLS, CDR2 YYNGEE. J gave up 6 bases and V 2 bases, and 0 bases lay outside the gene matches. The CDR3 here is CASSVTSGSNEQFF. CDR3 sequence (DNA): TGTGCCAGCAGCGTGACTAGCGGGAGCAATGAGCAGTTCTTC.

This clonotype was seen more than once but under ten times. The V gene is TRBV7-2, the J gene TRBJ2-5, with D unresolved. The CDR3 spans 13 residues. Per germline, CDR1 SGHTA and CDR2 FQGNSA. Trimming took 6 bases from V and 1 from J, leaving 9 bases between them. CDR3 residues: CASSTEPQETQYF. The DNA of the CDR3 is TGTGCCAGCAGTACTGAACCCCAAGAGACCCAGTACTTC.

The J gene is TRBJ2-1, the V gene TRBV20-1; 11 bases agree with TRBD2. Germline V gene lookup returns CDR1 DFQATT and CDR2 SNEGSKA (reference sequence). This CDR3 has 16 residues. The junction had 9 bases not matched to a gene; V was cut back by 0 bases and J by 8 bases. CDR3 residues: CSARDTPSGGLYEQFF. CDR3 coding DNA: TGCAGTGCTAGAGATACGCCTAGCGGGGGGTTGTATGAGCAGTTCTTC.

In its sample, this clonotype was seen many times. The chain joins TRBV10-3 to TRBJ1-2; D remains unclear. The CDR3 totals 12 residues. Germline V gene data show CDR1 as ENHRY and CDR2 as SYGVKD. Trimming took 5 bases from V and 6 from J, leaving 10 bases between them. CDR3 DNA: TGTGCCATCAGTCCGGATCCGGATGGCTACACCTTC. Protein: CAISPDPDGYTF.

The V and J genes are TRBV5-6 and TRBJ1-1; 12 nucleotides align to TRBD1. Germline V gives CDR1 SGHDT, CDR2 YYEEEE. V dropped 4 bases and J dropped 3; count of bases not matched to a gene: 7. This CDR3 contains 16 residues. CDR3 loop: CASSLVGQGAYTEAFF. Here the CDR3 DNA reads TGTGCCAGCAGCCTCGTGGGACAGGGGGCCTACACTGAAGCTTTCTTT.

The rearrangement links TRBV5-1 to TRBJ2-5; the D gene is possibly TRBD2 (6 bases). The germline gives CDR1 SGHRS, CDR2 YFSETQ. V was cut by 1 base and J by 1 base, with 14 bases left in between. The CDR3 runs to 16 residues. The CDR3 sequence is CASSLPLPGVQETQYF. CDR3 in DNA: TGCGCCAGCAGCTTGCCTCTTCCGGGGGTCCAAGAGACCCAGTACTTC.

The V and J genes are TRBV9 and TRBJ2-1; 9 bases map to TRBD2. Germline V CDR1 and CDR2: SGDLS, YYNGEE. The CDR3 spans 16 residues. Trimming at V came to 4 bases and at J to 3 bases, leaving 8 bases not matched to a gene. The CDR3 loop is CASSTRAGGRYNEQFF. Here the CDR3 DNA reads TGTGCCAGCAGCACGAGAGCGGGAGGACGCTACAATGAGCAGTTCTTC.

The CDR3 sequence is CSVDGQGPWTGELFF. CDR3 nucleotide sequence: TGCAGCGTTGATGGGCAGGGGCCGTGGACCGGGGAGCTGTTTTTT. The chain has TRBV29-1 and TRBJ2-2, with a possible D match to TRBD1 (6 bases). The CDR3 is 15 residues long. Germline V gives CDR1 SQVTM, CDR2 ANQGSEA. The V and J ends lost 3 bases and 5 bases respectively, with 16 bases between them.

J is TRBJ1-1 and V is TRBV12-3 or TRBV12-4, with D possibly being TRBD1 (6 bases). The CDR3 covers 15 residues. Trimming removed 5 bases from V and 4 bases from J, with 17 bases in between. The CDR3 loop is CASSPTKGVGTEAFF. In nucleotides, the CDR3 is TGTGCCAGCAGTCCGACCAAGGGGGTCGGCACTGAAGCTTTCTTT.

CDR3 residues: CASSKPRDSSYNEQFF. DNA of the CDR3: TGTGCCAGCAGCAAGCCTCGGGACAGCTCCTACAATGAGCAGTTCTTC. The chain is built from TRBV21-1 and TRBJ2-1; TRBD1 was called by the table and not checked on the DNA. TRBV21-1 is designated a pseudogene. This CDR3 is 16 amino acids long.

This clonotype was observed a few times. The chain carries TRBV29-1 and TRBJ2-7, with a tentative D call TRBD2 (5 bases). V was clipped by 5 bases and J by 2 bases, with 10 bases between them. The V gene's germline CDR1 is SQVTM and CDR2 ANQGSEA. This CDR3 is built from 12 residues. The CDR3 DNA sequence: TGCAGCGTTTCGGGGAGTGCCTACGAGCAGTACTTC. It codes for CSVSGSAYEQYF.

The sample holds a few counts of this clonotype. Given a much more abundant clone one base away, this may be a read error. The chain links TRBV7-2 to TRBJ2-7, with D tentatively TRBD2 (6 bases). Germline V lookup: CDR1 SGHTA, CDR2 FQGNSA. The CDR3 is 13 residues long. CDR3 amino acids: CASSSGLTYGQYF. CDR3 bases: TGTGCCAGCAGCTCGGGACTTACCTACGGGCAGTACTTC.

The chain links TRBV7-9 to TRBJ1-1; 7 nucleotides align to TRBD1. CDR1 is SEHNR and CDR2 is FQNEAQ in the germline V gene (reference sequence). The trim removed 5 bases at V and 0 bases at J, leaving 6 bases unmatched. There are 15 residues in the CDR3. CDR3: CASSPEGQMNTEAFF. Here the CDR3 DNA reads TGTGCCAGCAGCCCCGAGGGACAGATGAACACTGAAGCTTTCTTT.

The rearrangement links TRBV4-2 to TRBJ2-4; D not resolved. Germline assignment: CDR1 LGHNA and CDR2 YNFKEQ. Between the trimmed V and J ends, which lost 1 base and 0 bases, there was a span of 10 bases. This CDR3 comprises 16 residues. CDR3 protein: CASSQGWSLAKNIQYF. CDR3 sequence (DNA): TGTGCCAGCAGCCAAGGTTGGAGCCTAGCCAAAAACATTCAGTACTTC.

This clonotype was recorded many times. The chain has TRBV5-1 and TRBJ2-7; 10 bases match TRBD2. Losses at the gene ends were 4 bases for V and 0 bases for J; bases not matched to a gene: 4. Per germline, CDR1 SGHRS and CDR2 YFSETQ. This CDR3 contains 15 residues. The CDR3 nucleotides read TGCGCCAGCAGCCCCGGGACTAGCGACTCCTACGAGCAGTACTTC. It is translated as CASSPGTSDSYEQYF.

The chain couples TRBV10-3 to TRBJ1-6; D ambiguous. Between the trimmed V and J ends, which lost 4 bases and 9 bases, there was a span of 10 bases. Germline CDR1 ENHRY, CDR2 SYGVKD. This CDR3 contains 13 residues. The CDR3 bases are TGTGCCATCAGTGCCAGCGAAAGTTCACCCCTCCACTTT. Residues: CAISASESSPLHF.

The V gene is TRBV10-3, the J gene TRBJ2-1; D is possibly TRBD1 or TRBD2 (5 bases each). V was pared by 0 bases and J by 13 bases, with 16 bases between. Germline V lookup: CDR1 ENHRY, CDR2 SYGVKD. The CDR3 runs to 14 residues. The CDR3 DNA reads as TGTGCCATCAGTGAGTCGGCTGACTTAGGGACCCAGTTCTTC. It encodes CAISESADLGTQFF.

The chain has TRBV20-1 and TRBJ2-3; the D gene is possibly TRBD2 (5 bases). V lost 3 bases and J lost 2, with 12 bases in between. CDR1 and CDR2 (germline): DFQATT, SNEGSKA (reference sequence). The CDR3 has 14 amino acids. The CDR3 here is CSASTRGYTDTQYF. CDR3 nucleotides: TGCAGTGCTAGTACACGGGGATACACAGATACGCAGTATTTT.